This T cell receptor beta chain is drawn from a study of T cells after posttransplantation cyclophosphamide. On this clone: Its specificity is unknown.

The related graft donor's blood sample was taken on the day of bone marrow donation. The table came from immunoSEQ multiplex PCR; TCRdb's copy has only in-frame clones and leaves some out. Among about 18,000 clones listed, around 78% were seen once. Study-level findings and limits: Skin or GI-infiltrating T cells shared few TRB sequences with blood. Recipient CMV seropositivity and CMV reactivation strongly tracked TRB clonality.

CDR3 size: 15 residues. V shed 2 bases and J shed 3 bases, with 8 bases lying between them. The germline CDR1 and CDR2 sequences are KGHSH and LQKENI. The source material was memory CD4+ T cells sorted from blood. The TCR originated in a man aged 30-40 years in good health and a related stem cell transplant donor. The chain employs TRBV18 and TRBJ1-6; D unresolved. DNA for the CDR3: TGTGCCAGCTCACCATCCGACAACTATAATTCACCCCTCCACTTT. Translated: CASSPSDNYNSPLHF.